A single T cell receptor beta chain is shown here with its context. Next came a second PCR, run for roughly 7 to 12 cycles, which used a sample-barcoded 5' primer along with a J-beta primer mix. One entry per CDR3 protein, called by TCRdb with MiXCR from the 5' RACE reads. The table has around 1,700,000 distinct CDR3 sequences, 25% to 30% seen once. This CDR3 has 14 residues. Germline lookup yields CDR1 GTSNPN and CDR2 SVGIG (reference sequence). V lost 0 bases and J 6 bases, leaving 15 bases between the germline ends. The sample is drawn from a study of blood T cells in healthy people across ages. The sequence was collected from a woman younger than 45 in good health. The V gene is TRBV30, the J gene TRBJ2-7; D is uncertain. Source material: blood. CDR3 nucleotides: TGTGCCTGGAGTGTACGATGGCCTATCTGCGAGCAGTACTTC. Protein: CAWSVRWPICEQYF.